This TCR beta chain was recorded in a study of blood T cell repertoires in COVID-19. As for the study in general: Samples of COVID-19 (acute and convalescent) were obtained from the United States, Italy and Spain.

The CDR3 has 15 amino acids. Trimming cost V 6 bases and J 2 bases, with 16 bases left between them. The germline CDR1 and CDR2 sequences are MGHDK and SYGVNS. Authors' data handling: Using reference gene primer amplification, nucleated cell counts were estimated. Sequencing was performed with immunoSEQ multiplex PCR; in TCRdb, only in-frame clones are kept and a portion is missing. That table supplies the V and J calls and clone size; D and trimming were determined from the DNA. The sample records about 240,000 clones, roughly 90% being singletons. Assignment of participants to cohorts was predicated upon participant-reported clinical history.

The chain joins TRBV25-1 to TRBJ1-1; possibly TRBD1 for D (6 bases). The TCR sequence derives from a woman aged 25 to 39 who had recovered from COVID-19. The sample comprised PBMCs or T cells enriched from blood (not recorded which). The CDR3: CASRPRQEINTEAFF. CDR3 bases: TGTGCCAGCAGGCCAAGACAGGAGATCAACACTGAAGCTTTCTTT.